Below, one TCR beta chain is given with its context. The antigen remains unidentified. The data were obtained in a study of shared clonotypes between healthy human individuals. Findings of the study overall: Only a few donors were included, so the genetic and exposure-history diversity represented was limited. Relative to clonotypes present in all four donors, those not shared had lower generation probabilities. Exclusively blood specimens were collected; tissue repertoires likely differ.

The V gene lost 6 bases and the J gene lost 10 bases, with 12 bases spanning the gap. This CDR3 comprises 11 residues. The germline CDR1 and CDR2 sequences are MNHEY and SVGAGI. Measured with immunoSEQ multiplex PCR; TCRdb has only the in-frame clones, and not every one. Of roughly 2.4 million clones listed, about 94% are singletons. This chain connects TRBV6-5 to TRBJ1-1, with no clear D. The sequence was collected from a man between 18 and 35 years old in good health. Sequencing was performed on naive CD4+ T cells sorted from blood. The subset is: CD45RA+ positively selected. This chain's CDR3 is CASSLGPTAFF. The CDR3 DNA is TGTGCCAGCAGCTTAGGCCCGACAGCTTTCTTT.